These 27 T cell receptor beta chains were sequenced from one sample in a study of memory CD4+ T cells and cytomegalovirus serostatus. Libraries were prepared by immunoSEQ multiplex PCR; TCRdb keeps only in-frame clonotypes and omits some of them. The table includes under 70,000 clones, about 81% detected once. The sort gate was single viable CD3+CD4+CD8-CD45RO+ cells for memory CD4+ T cells. Sequenced sample: memory CD4+ T cells from blood. These receptors came from an adult in good health and CMV-seronegative.

The rearrangement links TRBV28 to TRBJ1-2, with D possibly TRBD1 on 6 matching bases. From germline, CDR1 is MDHEN and CDR2 SYDVKM. Trimming took off 6 bases at V and 2 bases at J, with 10 bases between the two ends. The CDR3 contains 13 residues. The CDR3 region is CASRVDRNYGYTF. The CDR3 DNA is TGTGCCAGCAGGGTGGACAGAAACTATGGCTACACCTTC.

This rearrangement joins TRBV9 to TRBJ2-1; D possibly matches TRBD1 or TRBD2 (6 bases each). V was cut by 0 bases and J by 10 bases, with 14 bases left in between. This CDR3 has 14 residues. CDR1 and CDR2 (germline): SGDLS, YYNGEE. The CDR3, as DNA: TGTGCCAGCAGCGTAGGACCCGGGGGCGGCGAGCAGTTCTTC. Its translation is CASSVGPGGGEQFF. Full variable domain (rest looked up from reference TRBV9 and TRBJ2-1): DSGVTQTPKHLITATGQRVTLRCSPRSGDLSVYWYQQSLDQGLQFLIQYYNGEERAKGNILERFSAQQFPDLHSELNLSSLELGDSALYFCASSVGPGGGEQFFGPGTRLTVL.

This clone occurred a few times. This chain connects TRBV30 to TRBJ2-2; 9 bases agree with TRBD2. Unmatched junction bases numbered 4, after V lost 4 bases and J lost 4 bases. The CDR3 spans 14 residues. In germline, CDR1 is GTSNPN, CDR2 SVGIG (reference sequence). In DNA, the CDR3 is TGTGCCTGGACCCTGACTAGCGGCACCGGGGAGCTGTTTTTT. Translated, it gives CAWTLTSGTGELFF. Together with reference TRBV30 and TRBJ2-2, the CDR3 gives the full variable domain: SQTIHQWPATLVQPVGSPLSLECTVEGTSNPNLYWYRQAAGRGLQLLFYSVGIGQISSEVPQNLSASRPQDRQFILSSKKLLLSDSGFYLCAWTLTSGTGELFFGEGSRLTVL.

The DNA for the CDR3 is TGTGCCAGCTGCCGGGACAGGGGTACCAACGAGCAGTACTTC. It translates to CASCRDRGTNEQYF. The J gene is TRBJ2-7, the V gene TRBV2, with 10 bases that match TRBD1. The J segment lost 5 bases and the V segment lost 8 bases, leaving 9 bases of the junction unmatched. CDR3 length: 14 amino acids. The germline V gene encodes CDR1 SNHLY and CDR2 FYNNEI.

The chain links TRBV18 to TRBJ2-2; D gene unclear. Trimming cost V 2 bases and J 6 bases, with 4 bases left between them. This CDR3 comprises 12 residues. Germline V gene data show CDR1 as KGHSH and CDR2 as LQKENI. CDR3 DNA sequence: TGTGCCAGCTCACCAGCGTCCGGGGAGCTGTTTTTT. This codes for CASSPASGELFF.

The sample holds one count of this clone. The chain employs TRBV2 and TRBJ2-1; TRBD1 is a possible D gene (5 bases). Deletions cut 9 bases from V and 1 base from J, with 13 bases between. The CDR3 is made up of 14 amino acids. CDR1 is SNHLY and CDR2 is FYNNEI in the germline V gene. The CDR3 DNA follows: TGTGCCAGTATGGGGCAGTCGTCCTACAATGAGCAGTTCTTC. Protein sequence: CASMGQSSYNEQFF.

This sequence joins TRBV28 and TRBJ1-2; 7 nucleotides line up with TRBD1. The length of the CDR3 is 15 residues. Trimming cost V 4 bases and J 0 bases; bases outside gene matches: 5. Germline CDR1 is MDHEN and CDR2 is SYDVKM. The DNA for the CDR3 is TGTGCCAGCAGTTCAACAGGGGAAACTAACTATGGCTACACCTTC. Protein product: CASSSTGETNYGYTF.

Only a few counts were recorded for this clone. The chain has TRBV5-1 and TRBJ1-1; TRBD1 might be the D (5 bases). The CDR3 totals 18 residues. V lost 2 bases to trimming and J lost 4 bases, with 24 bases between them. Looked up from germline, CDR1 is SGHRS and CDR2 is YFSETQ. The DNA of the CDR3 is TGCGCCAGCAGCTTCCATTCCGCCGCCGGGTTAAGGGGCACTGAAGCTTTCTTT. The encoded protein is CASSFHSAAGLRGTEAFF. Using reference TRBV5-1 and TRBJ1-1 for the parts outside the CDR3, the full variable domain is KAGVTQTPRYLIKTRGQQVTLSCSPISGHRSVSWYQQTPGQGLQFLFEYFSETQRNKGNFPGRFSGRQFSNSRSEMNVSTLELGDSALYLCASSFHSAAGLRGTEAFFGQGTRLTVV.

This chain links TRBV4-3 with TRBJ1-1; possible D gene TRBD1, 6 bases. Looked up from germline, CDR1 is LGHNA and CDR2 is YSLEER. Trimming removed 2 bases from V and 4 bases from J, with 14 bases in between. The CDR3 has 15 residues. The CDR3 coding sequence is TGCGCCAGCAGCCAACCAGACAGGAAGGGCACTGAAGCTTTCTTT. Translating gives CASSQPDRKGTEAFF.

Only a few counts were recorded for this clone. J is TRBJ2-7 and V is TRBV5-4; 12 nucleotides align to TRBD2. The CDR3 totals 16 residues. Germline V gene data show CDR1 as SGHNT and CDR2 as YYREEE (reference sequence). V dropped 4 bases and J dropped 1; count of bases not matched to a gene: 6. The CDR3 nucleotides read TGTGCCAGCAGCCCCGGGACTAGCGGGTTATCCTACGAGCAGTACTTC. Its protein is CASSPGTSGLSYEQYF.

The chain is built from TRBV4-2 and TRBJ2-1, with 12 bases fitting TRBD2. There are 17 residues in the CDR3. Germline lookup yields CDR1 LGHNA and CDR2 YNFKEQ. Trimming took 2 bases from V and 5 from J; bases not matched to a gene: 7. CDR3 protein: CASSQQTSGSVNNEQFF. CDR3 sequence (DNA): TGTGCCAGCAGCCAACAGACTAGCGGGAGTGTGAACAATGAGCAGTTCTTC.

The chain recombines TRBV9 with TRBJ1-3, with D tentatively TRBD1 (5 bases). Trimming removed 3 bases from V and 8 bases from J, with 18 bases in between. Germline assignment: CDR1 SGDLS and CDR2 YYNGEE. This CDR3 is built from 15 residues. This chain's CDR3 is CASSGWGLSGDTIYF. DNA for the CDR3: TGTGCCAGCAGCGGATGGGGGTTAAGCGGAGACACCATATATTTT. Using reference TRBV9 and TRBJ1-3 for the parts outside the CDR3, the full variable domain is DSGVTQTPKHLITATGQRVTLRCSPRSGDLSVYWYQQSLDQGLQFLIQYYNGEERAKGNILERFSAQQFPDLHSELNLSSLELGDSALYFCASSGWGLSGDTIYFGEGSWLTVV.

The chain joins TRBV19 to TRBJ2-2, with 9 bases lining up with TRBD2. Per the germline V gene, CDR1 is LNHDA and CDR2 is SQIVND (reference sequence). Germline trimming cut 6 bases from V and 4 bases from J; bases unmatched to any gene: 6. This CDR3 comprises 15 residues. The CDR3 bases are TGTGCCAGTAGGGTGGCGGGAGGGTCCACCGGGGAGCTGTTTTTT. Its protein is CASRVAGGSTGELFF.

This rearrangement joins TRBV11-3 to TRBJ1-1; possibly TRBD1 for D (5 bases). This CDR3 has 14 amino acids. CDR1 and CDR2 (germline): SGHNT, YENEEA. Trimming pared 5 bases from V and 2 bases from J, leaving 12 bases between. CDR3 sequence reads: CASSPTVFNTEAFF. The DNA of the CDR3 is TGTGCCAGCAGCCCGACAGTTTTTAACACTGAAGCTTTCTTT.

This clone was seen only a few times. The J gene is TRBJ1-1, the V gene TRBV6-1; D gene uncertain. V lost 6 bases and J 3 bases, leaving 8 bases between the germline ends. The CDR3 consists of 12 residues. Germline CDR1 MNHNS, CDR2 SASEGT. The CDR3 here is CASRVVDTEAFF. The CDR3 region has the DNA TGTGCCAGCAGGGTCGTAGACACTGAAGCTTTCTTT.

The chain's CDR3 is CASSRDFSGLNEQFF. CDR3 bases: TGTGCCAGCAGCCGGGACTTTTCAGGCCTCAATGAGCAGTTCTTC. This chain uses TRBV7-3 with TRBJ2-1, with D perhaps TRBD2 (6 bases). The CDR3 is 15 amino acids. The germline V and J ends were trimmed by 5 bases and 6 bases, with 17 bases remaining between them. Germline loops: CDR1 SGHTA, CDR2 FQGTGA.

The chain combines TRBV14 with TRBJ2-3, with D uncertain. Trimming left V 4 bases short and J 5 bases short, with 10 bases between. This CDR3 comprises 13 residues. The V gene's germline CDR1 is SGHDN and CDR2 FVKESK. In DNA form, the CDR3 reads TGTGCCAGCAGCCTCCCCCTCGGAGATACGCAGTATTTT. It translates to CASSLPLGDTQYF.

The V and J genes are TRBV10-3 and TRBJ1-2, with D possibly matching TRBD1 (5 bases). There are 14 residues in the CDR3. The V gene's germline CDR1 is ENHRY and CDR2 SYGVKD. V lost 5 bases to trimming and J lost 7 bases, with 17 bases between them. The CDR3 bases are TGTGCCATCAGTCGAGCTGTGGACAATCGTGGCTACACCTTC. Its translation is CAISRAVDNRGYTF.

The rearrangement links TRBV27 to TRBJ1-3; maybe TRBD1 (5 bases). Germline V gene data show CDR1 as MNHEY and CDR2 as SMNVEV (reference sequence). V lost 7 bases to trimming and J lost 0 bases, with 10 bases between them. The length of the CDR3 is 14 residues. In DNA, the CDR3 is TGTGCCAGCAAGGAGGGGAGCTCTGGAAACACCATATATTTT. It specifies CASKEGSSGNTIYF.

The table lists this clone with a count of one. The chain carries TRBV5-1 and TRBJ2-2; possible D gene TRBD2, 6 bases. Germline V gene lookup returns CDR1 SGHRS and CDR2 YFSETQ. Trimming cost V 2 bases and J 1 base, with 9 bases left between them. The CDR3 has 15 amino acids. The CDR3, as DNA: TGCGCCAGCAGCTTCCAAGCGGGGAACACCGGGGAGCTGTTTTTT. Its translation: CASSFQAGNTGELFF. Together with reference TRBV5-1 and TRBJ2-2, the CDR3 gives the full variable domain: KAGVTQTPRYLIKTRGQQVTLSCSPISGHRSVSWYQQTPGQGLQFLFEYFSETQRNKGNFPGRFSGRQFSNSRSEMNVSTLELGDSALYLCASSFQAGNTGELFFGEGSRLTVL.

This chain links TRBV14 with TRBJ1-2; TRBD1 matches at 8 bases. Germline-derived CDR1 and CDR2 are SGHDN and FVKESK. The V gene end was trimmed by 2 bases and the J gene end by 2 bases; junction bases not matched to a gene: 22. This CDR3 is built from 21 residues. CDR3 DNA sequence: TGTGCCAGCAGCCAACTTGTTCCGTTTACGGGACAGGTCCAAGTGAACTATGGCTACACCTTC. Protein product: CASSQLVPFTGQVQVNYGYTF.

This clone was seen ten or more times. The rearrangement uses TRBV19 and TRBJ2-1; TRBD2 matches at 7 bases. This CDR3 contains 13 residues. Germline trimming cut 8 bases from V and 6 bases from J; bases unmatched to any gene: 7. CDR1 and CDR2 from the germline V gene are LNHDA and SQIVND (reference sequence). The CDR3 loop reads CASRGAGRNEQFF. The CDR3 bases are TGTGCCAGTCGTGGAGCGGGACGCAATGAGCAGTTCTTC.

V and J are TRBV18 and TRBJ2-1; 9 bases agree with TRBD2. Germline CDR1 is KGHSH and CDR2 is LQKENI. J gave up 0 bases and V 4 bases, and 19 bases lay outside the gene matches. This CDR3 has 21 residues. Here the CDR3 reads CASSRPGLAPGSASSYNEQFF. The DNA for the CDR3 is TGTGCCAGCTCACGTCCGGGACTAGCCCCCGGTAGTGCAAGCTCCTACAATGAGCAGTTCTTC.

This chain links TRBV4-1 with TRBJ1-2, with 7 bases that match TRBD1. The CDR3 runs 12 residues. Germline trimming cut 4 bases from V and 7 bases from J; bases unmatched to any gene: 3. The germline CDR1 and CDR2 sequences are MGHRA and YSYEKL. The CDR3 sequence is CASSPQGTGYTF. The DNA for the CDR3 is TGCGCCAGCAGCCCACAGGGGACTGGCTACACCTTC.

V is TRBV5-6 and J is TRBJ2-5; a possible D gene is TRBD1 (5 bases). The length of the CDR3 is 14 residues. Per germline, CDR1 SGHDT and CDR2 YYEEEE. V lost 1 base and J lost 6, with 13 bases in between. The DNA for the CDR3 is TGTGCCAGCAGCTTGATCAGCAGGGTAAAGACCCAGTACTTC. Encoded protein: CASSLISRVKTQYF.

The gene calls are TRBV7-3 and TRBJ1-1; 8 bases fit TRBD1. There are 14 residues in the CDR3. Germline CDR1 SGHTA, CDR2 FQGTGA. V lost 2 bases and J lost 7; bases outside the gene matches: 6. CDR3 amino acids: CASSLGRGLDEAFF. The CDR3 DNA reads TGTGCCAGCAGCTTAGGCAGGGGGCTCGATGAAGCTTTCTTT.

This clone was seen only a few times. The chain couples TRBV4-1 to TRBJ2-7; D call uncertain. V shed 4 bases and J shed 3 bases, with 22 bases lying between them. The CDR3 spans 17 residues. Germline V gene sequence: CDR1 MGHRA, CDR2 YSYEKL. The CDR3 region is CASSLIPSLLHDYEQYF. The CDR3 DNA follows: TGCGCCAGCAGCCTGATCCCCTCGCTACTTCACGACTACGAGCAGTACTTC.